Below are 28 T cell receptor beta chains sequenced from a single sample in a study of blood T cell repertoires in COVID-19. Only in-frame clones appear in the TCRdb table, and some are missing; sequencing was by immunoSEQ multiplex PCR. This sample has about 210,000 clones; 75% to 90% occur once, and the top ten carry around 4.8%. The sample taken for sequencing was peripheral blood. The receptors were gathered from a woman between 40 and 55 years old with acute or convalescent COVID-19.

The gene calls are TRBV4-1 and TRBJ1-1; TRBD1 is a possible D gene (5 bases). CDR1 is MGHRA, CDR2 YSYEKL, per germline. The V and J ends lost 1 base and 6 bases respectively, with 15 bases between them. This CDR3 has 15 residues. The CDR3 region has the DNA TGCGCCAGCAGCCAAGGCGTCCAGGGAAGGTCTGAAGCTTTCTTT. Translating gives CASSQGVQGRSEAFF.

The chain carries TRBV6-5 and TRBJ1-4; D is unresolved. CDR1 is MNHEY, CDR2 SVGAGI, per germline. This CDR3 contains 15 residues. Trimming cost V 0 bases and J 3 bases, with 8 bases left between them. The CDR3 spells CASSYSGQPNEKLFF. In nucleotides, the CDR3 is TGTGCCAGCAGTTACTCGGGCCAGCCTAATGAAAAACTGTTTTTT.

This chain uses TRBV2 with TRBJ2-7; 9 bases fit TRBD2. CDR3 length: 14 residues. Looked up from germline, CDR1 is SNHLY and CDR2 is FYNNEI. V was clipped by 9 bases and J by 2 bases; unmatched bases: 8. CDR3 loop: CARVAGAVTYEQYV. The CDR3 DNA sequence: TGTGCCAGGGTAGCGGGGGCCGTAACCTACGAGCAGTACGTC.

The rearrangement joins TRBV6-1 to TRBJ1-2; D unresolved. This CDR3 has 14 amino acids. V was pared by 0 bases and J by 1 base, with 6 bases between. The V gene's germline CDR1 is MNHNS and CDR2 SASEGT. In nucleotides, the CDR3 is TGTGCCAGCAGTGAAGCTATCGGTAACTATGGCTACACCTTC. Amino acid sequence: CASSEAIGNYGYTF.

The V gene is TRBV19, the J gene TRBJ1-1, with 7 bases that match TRBD1. Germline V gene lookup returns CDR1 LNHDA and CDR2 SQIVND (reference sequence). CDR3 size: 14 residues. The J segment lost 1 base and the V segment lost 5 bases, leaving 4 bases of the junction unmatched. The CDR3 protein is CASSWTGTNTEAFF. The DNA for the CDR3 is TGTGCCAGTAGTTGGACAGGAACGAACACTGAAGCTTTCTTT.

The chain couples TRBV6-5 to TRBJ1-2; a weak D match, TRBD1 (5 bases). Looked up from germline, CDR1 is MNHEY and CDR2 is SVGAGI. The CDR3 loop spans 11 amino acids. V was clipped by 5 bases and J by 8 bases, with 9 bases between them. DNA of the CDR3: TGTGCCAGCAGTCAGGGTTTCGGCTACACCTTC. Protein sequence: CASSQGFGYTF.

V is TRBV2 and J is TRBJ2-1, with 9 nucleotides matching TRBD1. The CDR3 is 15 amino acids. The trim removed 8 bases at V and 6 bases at J, leaving 11 bases unmatched. From germline, CDR1 is SNHLY and CDR2 FYNNEI. In DNA form, the CDR3 reads TGTGCCAGCTACTCACAGGGGGCCGTGGCCAATGAGCAGTTCTTC. It yields the protein CASYSQGAVANEQFF.

The rearrangement joins TRBV10-3 to TRBJ2-4; a possible D gene is TRBD1 (7 bases). The ends were cut back, 6 bases at V and 8 bases at J, with 11 bases in the middle. The germline CDR1 and CDR2 sequences are ENHRY and SYGVKD. The CDR3 is 12 residues long. The CDR3 coding sequence is TGTGCCATCAGCCTCAGGGGGGACATTCAGTACTTC. Translated, it gives CAISLRGDIQYF.

The CDR3 loop reads CASSLVAGGPVYEQYV. The DNA of the CDR3 is TGCGCCAGCAGCTTGGTGGCGGGGGGGCCGGTTTACGAGCAGTACGTC. V is TRBV5-1 and J is TRBJ2-7; 9 nucleotides agree with TRBD2. The germline V gene encodes CDR1 SGHRS and CDR2 YFSETQ. The CDR3 is 16 residues long. V dropped 0 bases and J dropped 4; count of bases not matched to a gene: 8.

This clone has just a few counts. V usage is TRBV19 and J usage is TRBJ2-1; tentative D call: TRBD1 (6 bases). Germline V lookup: CDR1 LNHDA, CDR2 SQIVND (reference sequence). The length of the CDR3 is 13 residues. Trimming shortened V by 7 bases and J by 4 bases, and 11 bases separated the two germline ends. This CDR3 reads CASTGHEYNEQFF. The CDR3 region has the DNA TGTGCCAGTACGGGACATGAGTACAATGAGCAGTTCTTC.

There are a few counts of this clone. CDR3 DNA sequence: TGTGCCAGTAGTAAAATTCCGGGACAGGCCTCCAGAAATAATGAAAAACTGTTTTTT. Protein sequence: CASSKIPGQASRNNEKLFF. The chain joins TRBV19 to TRBJ1-4, with 8 bases fitting TRBD1. Trimming removed 4 bases from V and 4 bases from J; junction bases left unmatched: 17. The CDR3 is made up of 19 amino acids. Germline V gene data show CDR1 as LNHDA and CDR2 as SQIVND (reference sequence).

V usage is TRBV5-6 and J usage is TRBJ1-3, with 7 nucleotides matching TRBD1. The ends lost 2 bases at V and 0 bases at J; junction bases unmatched: 2. The CDR3 has 15 amino acids. The germline CDR1 and CDR2 sequences are SGHDT and YYEEEE. Here the CDR3 reads CASSFDRASGNTIYF. CDR3 coding DNA: TGTGCCAGCAGCTTTGACAGGGCCTCTGGAAACACCATATATTTT. Full variable domain (rest looked up from reference TRBV5-6 and TRBJ1-3): DAGVTQSPTHLIKTRGQQVTLRCSPKSGHDTVSWYQQALGQGPQFIFQYYEEEERQRGNFPDRFSGHQFPNYSSELNVNALLLGDSALYLCASSFDRASGNTIYFGEGSWLTVV.

This clone was counted only a few times. The rearrangement links TRBV10-2 to TRBJ1-5; D is perhaps TRBD1 (6 bases). Germline CDR1 is WSHSY and CDR2 is SAAADI. This CDR3 spans 17 amino acids. The V gene lost 3 bases and the J gene lost 0 bases, with 15 bases spanning the gap. DNA of the CDR3: TGCGCCAGCAGTGAAACCCCCCACAGGGATAGCAATCAGCCCCAGCATTTT. Its protein product is CASSETPHRDSNQPQHF.

The chain has TRBV6-4 and TRBJ1-1; 8 positions match TRBD1. This CDR3 has 16 residues. Unmatched junction bases numbered 12, after V lost 5 bases and J lost 4 bases. The germline CDR1 and CDR2 sequences are MRHNA and SNTAGT. The CDR3 region is CASSPRTGTLRTEAFF. For the CDR3, the DNA is TGTGCCAGCAGTCCCCGGACAGGGACGTTACGCACTGAAGCTTTCTTT.

As to this clone: Other DNA sequences within the sample encode an identical CDR3. The chain carries TRBV5-1 and TRBJ1-1; unclear D gene. Germline V gene lookup returns CDR1 SGHRS and CDR2 YFSETQ. CDR3 length equals 15 residues. Trimming stripped 0 bases from V and 0 bases from J, with 9 bases between. The DNA for the CDR3 is TGCGCCAGCAGCTTGGTTCCGGGTTTGAACACTGAAGCTTTCTTT. Translated: CASSLVPGLNTEAFF.

The V call is TRBV6-5, the J call TRBJ1-1; tentative D call: TRBD1 (5 bases). V was pared by 6 bases and J by 7 bases, with 18 bases between. Germline CDR1 reads MNHEY; CDR2 reads SVGAGI. This CDR3 spans 14 amino acids. The chain's CDR3 is CASSDTGPRGEAFF. CDR3 DNA: TGTGCCAGCAGCGACACAGGCCCGCGGGGTGAAGCTTTCTTT.

The V gene is TRBV6-5, the J gene TRBJ1-4; D possibly corresponds to TRBD1 (6 bases). Trimming removed 5 bases from V and 10 bases from J, with 11 bases in between. Germline CDR1 is MNHEY and CDR2 is SVGAGI. The length of the CDR3 is 12 residues. The CDR3 loop reads CASSLRGAKLFF. For the CDR3, the DNA is TGTGCCAGCAGTCTTCGGGGGGCAAAACTGTTTTTT.

The chain has TRBV10-3 and TRBJ1-1, with D perhaps matching TRBD1 (6 bases). CDR3 length equals 13 residues. V lost 0 bases and J lost 4, with 6 bases in between. Germline-derived CDR1 and CDR2 are ENHRY and SYGVKD. This CDR3 is CAISESQGTEAFF. CDR3 DNA: TGTGCCATCAGTGAGTCACAGGGCACTGAAGCTTTCTTT.

CDR3 in DNA: TGTGCCACCAGCAGAGAAAGTCGGAATGAGCAGTTCTTC. It codes for CATSRESRNEQFF. The genes are TRBV15 and TRBJ2-1, with unresolved D. The CDR3 length is 13 residues. The V gene lost 0 bases and the J gene lost 7 bases, with 7 bases spanning the gap. Germline CDR1 reads LNHNV; CDR2 reads YYDKDF (reference sequence).

This chain uses TRBV9 with TRBJ2-1; the D gene is possibly TRBD1 (6 bases). This CDR3 is 16 amino acids long. CDR1 and CDR2 (germline): SGDLS, YYNGEE. Between the trimmed V and J ends, which lost 0 bases and 7 bases, there was a span of 17 bases. As DNA, the CDR3 is TGTGCCAGCAGCGTAGCGTTAGGGGCAGGGGAAAATGAGCAGTTCTTC. Amino acids: CASSVALGAGENEQFF.

The chain couples TRBV2 to TRBJ1-1; D remains unclear. The CDR3 contains 14 residues. Germline V gene data show CDR1 as SNHLY and CDR2 as FYNNEI. V was trimmed by 7 bases and J by 0 bases, leaving 12 bases between them. In DNA form, the CDR3 reads TGTGCCAGCATGGATGGGAGGGTGAACACTGAAGCTTTCTTT. It specifies CASMDGRVNTEAFF. Combining the CDR3 with reference TRBV2 and TRBJ1-1 gives the whole variable domain EPEVTQTPSHQVTQMGQEVILRCVPISNHLYFYWYRQILGQKVEFLVSFYNNEISEKSEIFDDQFSVERPDGSNFTLKIRSTKLEDSAMYFCASMDGRVNTEAFFGQGTRLTVV.

J is TRBJ2-3 and V is TRBV3-1 (or the pseudogene TRBV3-2); 7 bases align to TRBD2. This CDR3 spans 15 amino acids. Germline-derived CDR1 and CDR2 are LGHDT and YNNKEL (reference sequence). The trim removed 3 bases at V and 0 bases at J, leaving 3 bases unmatched. The CDR3 DNA is TGTGCCAGCAGCCATGCGGGGGACAGCACAGATACGCAGTATTTT. Protein: CASSHAGDSTDTQYF.

The chain combines TRBV30 with TRBJ2-1; 9 positions match TRBD1. Per germline, CDR1 GTSNPN and CDR2 SVGIG (reference sequence). The CDR3 extends over 18 amino acids. Trimming took 4 bases from V and 5 from J; bases not matched to a gene: 18. The CDR3 region has the DNA TGTGCCTGGACCCGCCGGAACTTACGACAGGGGGTGAACAATGAGCAGTTCTTC. Its translation: CAWTRRNLRQGVNNEQFF.

The rearrangement joins TRBV6-4 to TRBJ1-1; weak D call: TRBD1 (5 bases). This CDR3 contains 18 residues. V shed 2 bases and J shed 0 bases, with 19 bases lying between them. Per the germline V gene, CDR1 is MRHNA and CDR2 is SNTAGT. The CDR3 bases are TGTGCCAGCAGTGACCCAGATGGGGCCTGGGATATGAACACTGAAGCTTTCTTT. Translated, it gives CASSDPDGAWDMNTEAFF.

This clone was seen only once. The chain carries TRBV5-6 and TRBJ1-2; maybe TRBD1 (6 bases). V dropped 4 bases and J dropped 8 bases, with 15 bases sitting between them. The CDR3 extends over 13 amino acids. Germline V CDR1 and CDR2: SGHDT, YYEEEE. CDR3 amino acids: CASSGDNSEGYTF. Here the CDR3 DNA reads TGTGCCAGCAGCGGGGACAATTCGGAGGGCTACACCTTC.

V gene TRBV9 combines with J gene TRBJ2-5; a weak D match, TRBD2 (7 bases). Germline lookup yields CDR1 SGDLS and CDR2 YYNGEE. This CDR3 is 16 amino acids long. With 0 bases removed from V and 4 bases from J, the gap between germline ends came to 16 bases. The CDR3 loop reads CASSVGGGHEAETQYF. CDR3 nucleotides: TGTGCCAGCAGCGTAGGGGGGGGCCACGAGGCAGAGACCCAGTACTTC.

This rearrangement joins TRBV9 to TRBJ1-2; D unresolved. Trimming shortened V by 4 bases and J by 8 bases, and 15 bases separated the two germline ends. The CDR3 is made up of 13 amino acids. The germline gives CDR1 SGDLS, CDR2 YYNGEE. The chain's CDR3 is CASSPSEVMGYTF. CDR3 sequence (DNA): TGTGCCAGCAGCCCCTCCGAGGTGATGGGCTACACCTTC.

A single count supports this clone. The gene calls are TRBV20-1 and TRBJ2-5, with a possible D match to TRBD2 (6 bases). The CDR3 totals 13 residues. The germline V gene has CDR1 DFQATT and CDR2 SNEGSKA (reference sequence). Trimming left V 3 bases short and J 5 bases short, with 13 bases between. CDR3 coding DNA: TGCAGTGCTAGTCGGAGGGCGGCGGAGACCCAGTACTTC. Its protein is CSASRRAAETQYF.